This T cell receptor beta chain was captured in a study of shared clonotypes between healthy human individuals. Whole-study results and caveats: Blood was the only sampled material, and tissue repertoires likely differ.

Produced via immunoSEQ multiplex PCR; TCRdb's table is partial and in-frame only. The data hold about half a million clones, with 65% to 85% observed a single time. The CDR3 spans 12 residues. Trimming stripped 1 base from V and 4 bases from J, with 4 bases between. Germline CDR1 reads GTSNPN; CDR2 reads SVGIG (reference sequence). Within Nashville, Tennessee resided all donors, each a Caucasian adult. It was 80 million to 90 million PBMCs that unsorted samples used for genomic DNA. A word on this clone: What it binds is not known.

The chain combines TRBV30 with TRBJ1-4; D is uncertain. Sequencing was performed on PBMCs. The TCR was taken from a woman between 40 and 55 years old in good health. Some clones in this sample may be carry-over from other donors' samples. The CDR3 spells CAWSANNEKLFF. The CDR3 nucleotides read TGTGCCTGGAGTGCAAATAATGAAAAACTGTTTTTT.